These 3 T cell receptor beta chains originate from one sample sequenced in a study of T cells after yellow fever vaccination. TCRdb recomputed calls from the 5' RACE reads with MiXCR, one row per CDR3 protein. The sample lists about 360,000 distinct CDR3 sequences, approximately 5.7% occurring once. The sample here was PBMCs, taken 5 days after the yellow fever booster vaccination. The origin of the receptors is a young man who received the YFV17D yellow fever vaccine.

This chain joins TRBV20-1 and TRBJ2-3; no clear D gene. Germline V gene lookup returns CDR1 DFQATT and CDR2 SNEGSKA (reference sequence). V was trimmed by 5 bases and J by 1 base, leaving 13 bases between them. The CDR3 has 14 amino acids. The CDR3 protein is CSASKPPGTDTQYF. CDR3 DNA: TGCAGTGCTTCAAAACCCCCTGGCACAGATACGCAGTATTTT.

V usage is TRBV7-8 and J usage is TRBJ1-5, with no clear D. The CDR3 runs 13 residues. CDR1 and CDR2 from the germline V gene are SGHVS and FQNEAQ. Trimming removed 5 bases at V and 6 bases at J, with 11 bases between. The chain's CDR3 is CASSQREGQPQHF. The CDR3 DNA sequence: TGTGCCAGCAGCCAAAGGGAGGGTCAGCCCCAGCATTTT.

In this sample, this clonotype turned up many times. The gene calls are TRBV7-2 and TRBJ2-5; 9 positions agree with TRBD2. There are 16 residues in the CDR3. With V trimmed by 5 bases and J by 7 bases, 14 bases remained unmatched. Germline V lookup: CDR1 SGHTA, CDR2 FQGNSA. Written as DNA, the CDR3 is TGTGCCAGCAGCCCCGACCTCCTAGCGGGGCCCAGGACCCAGTACTTC. Translated, it gives CASSPDLLAGPRTQYF. Supplemented by reference TRBV7-2 and TRBJ2-5, the full variable domain reads GAGVSQSPSNKVTEKGKDVELRCDPISGHTALYWYRQSLGQGLEFLIYFQGNSAPDKSGLPSDRFSAERTGGSVSTLTIQRTQQEDSAVYLCASSPDLLAGPRTQYFGPGTRLLVL.